This TCR beta chain was identified in a study of CD8 T cells in ankylosing spondylitis. Overall study findings and caveats: Matched ankylosing spondylitis synovial fluid reportedly showed significant enrichment of disease-linked clones. Prior work had noted some motif variants in reactive arthritis blood and synovial fluid.

In this sample, this clonotype turned up a few times. Its target is unknown. V was clipped by 1 base and J by 4 bases; unmatched bases: 13. CDR1 and CDR2 (germline): MNHNS, SASEGT. There are 18 residues in the CDR3. From the 5' RACE reads, TCRdb called clonotypes with MiXCR, one entry per CDR3 protein. This table holds almost 250,000 distinct CDR3 sequences, roughly a third found once. The sequencing sample was made of blood, either unsorted or a sorted T cell fraction (not recorded which). The origin of this receptor is a male donor with ankylosing spondylitis or in good health (not recorded which). This chain joins TRBV6-1 and TRBJ2-3; 8 nucleotides align to TRBD2. The CDR3 nucleotides read TGTGCCAGCAGTGAAGGTAGCGGGGCGAACCCTACCGCAGATACGCAGTATTTT. It specifies CASSEGSGANPTADTQYF.